Each of the 18 T cell receptor beta chains below was sequenced from the same sample in a study of blood T cell repertoires in COVID-19. Clones were sequenced by immunoSEQ multiplex PCR, and TCRdb holds only the in-frame ones, with some missing. The data contain 150,000 to 200,000 clones, just under 85% of them seen just once; the ten biggest clones take up 2.5% to 3%. The sample consisted of peripheral blood. The receptors come from a woman of 80 years or more with COVID-19, enrolled during active disease.

The rearrangement joins TRBV12-3 or TRBV12-4 to TRBJ1-2, with TRBD1 matching over 9 bases. The CDR3 covers 12 residues. Trimming cost V 5 bases and J 8 bases; bases outside gene matches: 3. The CDR3 DNA reads as TGTGCCAGCAGTGGGACAGGGTGGGGCTACACCTTC. The encoded protein is CASSGTGWGYTF.

In its sample, this clone was seen once. This chain links TRBV5-1 with TRBJ2-5; the D gene is possibly TRBD1 (6 bases). Germline CDR1 reads SGHRS; CDR2 reads YFSETQ. V gave up 6 bases and J gave up 2 bases, with 11 bases separating them. This CDR3 contains 13 residues. The CDR3 coding sequence is TGCGCCAGCAATGAACAGGGACAAGAGACCCAGTACTTC. Amino acids: CASNEQGQETQYF.

This chain's CDR3 is CASSLGSANEKLFF. The DNA for the CDR3 is TGTGCCAGCAGCTTGGGGAGTGCTAATGAAAAACTGTTTTTT. The rearrangement uses TRBV5-6 and TRBJ1-4; D call uncertain. Germline V CDR1 and CDR2: SGHDT, YYEEEE. The CDR3 is 14 amino acids. V lost 0 bases, J lost 3 bases, and 6 bases lay in between.

The chain uses TRBV30 and TRBJ2-1; TRBD2 is a possible D gene (5 bases). Germline V gene lookup returns CDR1 GTSNPN and CDR2 SVGIG (reference sequence). V was pared by 8 bases and J by 8 bases, with 13 bases between. The CDR3 has 11 residues. DNA of the CDR3: TGTGCCCGCGGACTGGGCGATGAGCAGTTCTTC. Protein product: CARGLGDEQFF.

The chain couples TRBV10-3 to TRBJ2-7, with 8 nucleotides matching TRBD1. The V gene end was trimmed by 11 bases and the J gene end by 1 base; junction bases not matched to a gene: 10. This CDR3 contains 14 residues. Germline V CDR1 and CDR2: ENHRY, SYGVKD. The CDR3 reads CAVNTGGTSYEQYF. In DNA form, the CDR3 reads TGTGCCGTCAATACAGGGGGTACTTCCTACGAGCAGTACTTC.

This clone was observed once. The chain employs TRBV6-2 or TRBV6-3 and TRBJ1-5; D may be TRBD1 (6 bases). CDR1 and CDR2 from the germline V gene are MNHEY and SVGEGT. This CDR3 contains 15 residues. Trimming took off 5 bases at V and 6 bases at J, with 17 bases between the two ends. As DNA, the CDR3 is TGTGCCAGCAGTCAACTATACAGGGTAGGTCAGCCCCAGCATTTT. This translates into CASSQLYRVGQPQHF.

This clone was detected a few times. The chain uses TRBV11-2 and TRBJ2-2; 13 nucleotides match TRBD2. V was clipped by 5 bases and J by 1 base; unmatched bases: 7. Germline V CDR1 and CDR2: SGHAT, FQNNGV. The CDR3 extends over 18 amino acids. CDR3 amino acids: CASSHPGTSGMNTGELFF. The CDR3 DNA reads TGTGCCAGCAGCCACCCAGGGACTAGCGGGATGAACACCGGGGAGCTGTTTTTT.

The chain uses TRBV21-1 and TRBJ2-7; whether TRBD2, the table's D call, matches the DNA was not checked. TRBV21-1 is reported as a pseudogene. The length of the CDR3 is 17 residues. The CDR3 DNA follows: TGTGCCAGCAGCAAAGAGGCGGCAATTTTTTATACCTACGAGCAGTACTTC. Residues: CASSKEAAIFYTYEQYF.

The chain employs TRBV6-4 and TRBJ1-6, with D maybe TRBD1 (6 bases). CDR1 MRHNA and CDR2 SNTAGT come from the germline V gene. Trimming shortened V by 3 bases and J by 0 bases, and 12 bases separated the two germline ends. The length of the CDR3 is 17 residues. CDR3 coding DNA: TGTGCCAGCAGTGATCCGGGACAAAGCTCCTATAATTCACCCCTCCACTTT. It yields the protein CASSDPGQSSYNSPLHF.

The CDR3 loop is CAWRPRLSSYEQYF. CDR3 nucleotides: TGTGCCTGGAGACCGCGACTCAGCTCCTACGAGCAGTACTTC. This chain links TRBV30 with TRBJ2-7; D not resolved. The CDR3 runs 14 residues. CDR1 and CDR2 from the germline V gene are GTSNPN and SVGIG (reference sequence). V was cut by 3 bases and J by 0 bases, with 12 bases left in between.

This chain connects TRBV6-2 or TRBV6-3 to TRBJ1-5; no reliable D call. Germline assignment: CDR1 MNHEY and CDR2 SVGEGT. The ends were cut back, 0 bases at V and 0 bases at J, with 15 bases in the middle. The CDR3 sequence is 18 residues long. In DNA form, the CDR3 reads TGTGCCAGCAGTTACTCACCCGGGGATTATTATAGCAATCAGCCCCAGCATTTT. Translating gives CASSYSPGDYYSNQPQHF.

This clone was counted a few times. V gene TRBV5-1 combines with J gene TRBJ2-7; TRBD2 matches 14 bases. The CDR3 covers 17 residues. J gave up 3 bases and V 4 bases, and 9 bases lay outside the gene matches. CDR1 and CDR2 (germline): SGHRS, YFSETQ. CDR3 sequence reads: CASSLGTSGGINYEQYF. CDR3 DNA sequence: TGCGCCAGCAGCCTTGGGACTAGCGGGGGAATAAACTACGAGCAGTACTTC.

This chain joins TRBV7-9 and TRBJ2-3, with 10 positions matching TRBD2. The CDR3 is 16 residues long. J was trimmed by 1 base and V by 3 bases; bases with no gene match: 4. CDR1 and CDR2 from the germline V gene are SEHNR and FQNEAQ (reference sequence). The CDR3 DNA sequence: TGTGCCAGCAGCTTGTATACTAGCGGGGGCACAGATACGCAGTATTTT. Amino acid sequence: CASSLYTSGGTDTQYF.

The chain joins TRBV5-4 to TRBJ2-1, with 8 bases aligning to TRBD1. The CDR3 runs to 13 residues. Germline lookup yields CDR1 SGHNT and CDR2 YYREEE (reference sequence). With 3 bases clipped from V and 10 bases from J, the junction kept 6 bases outside the gene matches. CDR3: CASSYDRGGEQFF. The CDR3 DNA sequence: TGTGCCAGCAGCTATGACAGGGGTGGGGAGCAGTTCTTC.

The CDR3 nucleotides are TGTGCCTGGAGTGGAGGGTACCCTGAAGCTTTCTTT. Amino acids: CAWSGGYPEAFF. V is TRBV30 and J is TRBJ1-1; D gene ambiguous. Trimming pared 1 base from V and 6 bases from J, leaving 9 bases between. CDR3 length equals 12 residues. Germline CDR1 reads GTSNPN; CDR2 reads SVGIG (reference sequence).

J is TRBJ1-5 and V is TRBV10-3, with D hard to call. Looked up from germline, CDR1 is ENHRY and CDR2 is SYGVKD. V lost 8 bases to trimming and J lost 9 bases, with 20 bases between them. The CDR3 consists of 14 residues. CDR3 protein: CAISAEGFRVPQHF. In DNA, the CDR3 is TGTGCCATCTCTGCGGAGGGATTTCGTGTGCCCCAGCATTTT.

V usage is TRBV6-6 and J usage is TRBJ2-3; D gene ambiguous. The germline gives CDR1 MNHNY, CDR2 SVGAGI (reference sequence). The CDR3 sequence is 14 residues long. The V end lost 6 bases, the J end lost 7 bases, and 17 bases lay between the germline ends. CDR3 residues: CASSPASISYTQYF. Here the CDR3 DNA reads TGTGCCAGCAGCCCGGCTAGTATCTCATATACGCAGTATTTT.

This clone was found a few times. The genes are TRBV4-2 and TRBJ1-3; D remains ambiguous. Trimming took 0 bases from V and 0 from J, leaving 3 bases between them. Germline V gene lookup returns CDR1 LGHNA and CDR2 YNFKEQ. CDR3 length: 14 amino acids. For the CDR3, the DNA is TGTGCCAGCAGCCAAGACAGCTCTGGAAACACCATATATTTT. The encoded protein is CASSQDSSGNTIYF.